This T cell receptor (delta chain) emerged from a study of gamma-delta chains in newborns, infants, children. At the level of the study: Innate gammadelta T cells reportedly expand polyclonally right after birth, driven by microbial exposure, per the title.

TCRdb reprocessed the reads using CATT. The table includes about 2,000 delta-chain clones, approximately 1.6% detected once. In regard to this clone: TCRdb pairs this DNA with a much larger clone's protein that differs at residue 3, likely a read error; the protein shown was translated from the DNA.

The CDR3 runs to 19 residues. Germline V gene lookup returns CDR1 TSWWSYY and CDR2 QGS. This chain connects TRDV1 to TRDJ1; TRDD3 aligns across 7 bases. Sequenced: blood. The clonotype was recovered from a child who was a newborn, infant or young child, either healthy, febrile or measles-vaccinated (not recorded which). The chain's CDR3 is CAPGEAGYVWGPYTDKLIF. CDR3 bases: TGTGCTCCTGGGGAAGCCGGGTACGTCTGGGGGCCGTACACCGATAAACTCATCTTT.